This T cell receptor beta chain emerged from a study of T-cell reconstitution after alpha-beta-depleted transplantation in children. Study conclusions and caveats: When one year had passed after transplant, most T-cell counts and diversity came from newly produced T cells. Roughly two months post-transplant, alpha-beta T cells reportedly originated from several hundred graft clones that had expanded. Diversity of TCRbeta at day 60 was high in some patients, arising from surviving recipient T cells and thymic progenitors.

Per germline, CDR1 DFQATT and CDR2 SNEGSKA (reference sequence). V shed 6 bases, J shed 5 bases, and the junction held 14 bases outside the gene matches. This CDR3 is 16 amino acids long. This clonotype was detected only a few times. Its matching antigen is unknown. The library targeted TCRbeta and was prepared with unique molecular identifiers. TCRdb re-called the PCR reads with MiXCR, one entry per CDR3 protein. The sample consists of about a million distinct CDR3 sequences, about 30% of them appearing once. The V gene is TRBV20-1, the J gene TRBJ2-2; TRBD1 matches 8 bases. The sample consisted of PBMCs, mostly from graft donor cells, taken 360 days after TCRalphabeta/CD19-depleted stem cell transplant. This receptor was obtained from a boy under two years old who had a stem cell transplant for SCID, so the T cells may come from the graft donor. CDR3 loop: CSAKGQGASFTGELFF. The CDR3 nucleotides read TGCAGTGCCAAGGGTCAGGGGGCTTCGTTTACCGGGGAGCTGTTTTTT.